This entry lists 25 T cell receptor beta chains sequenced from one sample in a study of CD8+CD57+ T cells in acquired aplastic anemia. For CDR3 and TCR beta VDJ profiling, genomic DNA was the template used. TCRdb re-analysed the reads in MiXCR, keeping a single row per CDR3 protein. The data show about 160,000 distinct CDR3 sequences, with 71% seen just once and 40% to 55% held by the top ten. Previously, flow cytometry had revealed CD8+CD57+ cell expansion in the patients chosen for sequencing. Material for sequencing was sorted CD4+, CD8+, or CD8+CD57+ T cells (not recorded which) from PBMCs. All receptors come from a human donor with aplastic anemia.

The V and J genes are TRBV20-1 and TRBJ1-5, with 8 nucleotides matching TRBD1. This CDR3 contains 14 residues. Germline V gives CDR1 DFQATT, CDR2 SNEGSKA (reference sequence). J lost 3 bases, V lost 5 bases, and 6 bases had no gene match. The CDR3 DNA sequence: TGCAGTGCTGCCCGGACAGGGTCCAATCAGCCCCAGCATTTT. Amino acids: CSAARTGSNQPQHF.

This rearrangement joins TRBV20-1 to TRBJ1-5; maybe TRBD1 (6 bases). Trimming stripped 0 bases from V and 3 bases from J, with 21 bases between. The CDR3 is 18 amino acids. The V gene's germline CDR1 is DFQATT and CDR2 SNEGSKA (reference sequence). The DNA of the CDR3 is TGCAGTGCTAGAGATTCTGCCGCGGCAGGGGCGAACAATCAGCCCCAGCATTTT. Amino acid sequence: CSARDSAAAGANNQPQHF.

The table lists this clonotype with many counts. The chain is built from TRBV4-1 and TRBJ2-5, with 8 positions matching TRBD2. This CDR3 has 15 amino acids. CDR1 is MGHRA, CDR2 YSYEKL, per germline. J was trimmed by 0 bases and V by 4 bases; bases with no gene match: 4. The CDR3 sequence is CASSLSGGNQETQYF. The CDR3 DNA follows: TGCGCCAGCAGCCTGAGCGGGGGTAACCAAGAGACCCAGTACTTC.

The CDR3 here is CASSLQSGTNEKLFF. In nucleotides, the CDR3 is TGCGCCAGCAGCTTGCAATCAGGGACCAATGAAAAACTGTTTTTT. This sequence joins TRBV5-1 and TRBJ1-4; tentatively, D is TRBD1 (5 bases). V was clipped by 1 base and J by 5 bases, with 12 bases between them. Germline CDR1 and CDR2: SGHRS and YFSETQ. CDR3 length: 15 residues.

Note on this clonotype: Germline and junction disagree at one end, which may indicate a read error. J is TRBJ2-1 and V is TRBV7-2; 7 nucleotides align to TRBD1. The CDR3 consists of 14 residues. The germline gives CDR1 SGHTA, CDR2 FQGNSA. The DNA for the CDR3 is TGCGCCAGCAGCCCGGGACAGTCCTACAATGAGCAGTTCTTC. Translated: CASSPGQSYNEQFF.

The chain joins TRBV7-2 to TRBJ2-7, with a possible D match to TRBD1 (5 bases). The V gene lost 8 bases and the J gene lost 3 bases, with 14 bases spanning the gap. The CDR3 runs 13 residues. Germline V gene sequence: CDR1 SGHTA, CDR2 FQGNSA. DNA for the CDR3: TGTGCCAGCGCCTTTGACAGTTACTACGAGCAGTACTTC. As protein: CASAFDSYYEQYF.

This chain joins TRBV20-1 and TRBJ2-3; D unclear. V lost 6 bases to trimming and J lost 2 bases, with 6 bases between them. Germline V gene lookup returns CDR1 DFQATT and CDR2 SNEGSKA (reference sequence). The CDR3 runs 11 residues. The chain's CDR3 is CSAKTTDTQYF. CDR3 coding DNA: TGCAGTGCCAAGACCACAGATACGCAGTATTTT.

This clonotype was picked up a small number of times. This chain joins TRBV20-1 and TRBJ2-6; no firm D call. The CDR3 is 12 residues long. V lost 6 bases, J lost 4 bases, and 7 bases lay in between. Germline assignment: CDR1 DFQATT and CDR2 SNEGSKA (reference sequence). CDR3 DNA sequence: TGCAGTGCCGCTAGGGGGGCCAACGTCCTGACTTTC. This sequence encodes CSAARGANVLTF.

V usage is TRBV24-1 and J usage is TRBJ1-5; no clear D gene. The CDR3 sequence is 14 residues long. Trimming shortened V by 5 bases and J by 2 bases, and 9 bases separated the two germline ends. CDR1 is KGHDR and CDR2 is SFDVKD in the germline V gene. The CDR3 loop reads CATSASLGNQPQHF. The CDR3 DNA is TGTGCCACCAGTGCAAGTCTTGGCAATCAGCCCCAGCATTTT.

The chain couples TRBV2 to TRBJ2-2; the D gene is possibly TRBD2 (6 bases). Germline V gene lookup returns CDR1 SNHLY and CDR2 FYNNEI. The CDR3 has 16 residues. V lost 4 bases, J lost 3 bases, and 15 bases lay in between. The CDR3 sequence is CASSVGGSSHTGELFF. The DNA of the CDR3 is TGTGCCAGCAGTGTAGGAGGGAGCTCCCACACCGGGGAGCTGTTTTTT.

The sample holds one count of this clonotype. This chain links TRBV20-1 with TRBJ2-2; D assignment may be TRBD1 or TRBD2 (5 bases each). There are 15 residues in the CDR3. Germline V gene sequence: CDR1 DFQATT, CDR2 SNEGSKA (reference sequence). Trimming removed 4 bases from V and 7 bases from J, with 19 bases in between. CDR3 protein: CSATLPQGADGELFF. CDR3 sequence (DNA): TGCAGTGCTACTCTCCCCCAGGGAGCAGACGGGGAGCTGTTTTTT.

The chain combines TRBV10-3 with TRBJ1-1, with unresolved D. The CDR3 sequence is 13 residues long. The germline V gene has CDR1 ENHRY and CDR2 SYGVKD. Trimming took off 6 bases at V and 0 bases at J, with 8 bases between the two ends. This CDR3 reads CAISPRMNTEAFF. The DNA for the CDR3 is TGTGCCATCAGCCCGAGGATGAACACTGAAGCTTTCTTT.

The CDR3 protein is CASSPRQGLSEQYF. The CDR3, as DNA: TGTGCCAGCAGCCCGAGACAGGGTTTATCCGAGCAGTACTTC. The V and J genes are TRBV7-9 and TRBJ2-7; 7 bases align to TRBD1. This CDR3 has 14 amino acids. J gave up 6 bases and V 5 bases, and 10 bases lay outside the gene matches. Germline V lookup: CDR1 SEHNR, CDR2 FQNEAQ (reference sequence). The full variable domain, completed using reference TRBV7-9 and TRBJ2-7, is DTGVSQNPRHKITKRGQNVTFRCDPISEHNRLYWYRQTLGQGPEFLTYFQNEAQLEKSRLLSDRFSAERPKGSFSTLEIQRTEQGDSAMYLCASSPRQGLSEQYFGPGTRLTVT.

This clonotype appeared a few times. This chain joins TRBV29-1 and TRBJ2-7, with D possibly TRBD2 on 5 matching bases. V was shortened by 4 bases and J by 0 bases, with 10 bases between the two germline ends. Germline CDR1 and CDR2: SQVTM and ANQGSEA. This CDR3 contains 13 residues. The CDR3 loop is CSVVRRSSYEQYF. In DNA form, the CDR3 reads TGCAGCGTTGTCAGGAGGAGCTCCTACGAGCAGTACTTC.

The V and J genes are TRBV29-1 and TRBJ2-5; tentatively, D is TRBD1 or TRBD2 (6 bases each). Per the germline V gene, CDR1 is SQVTM and CDR2 is ANQGSEA. The CDR3 runs to 15 residues. The V gene lost 6 bases and the J gene lost 1 base, with 18 bases spanning the gap. CDR3 DNA sequence: TGCAGCGTCCCGGCGCCGGGGGCCTTCCAAGAGACCCAGTACTTC. Translating gives CSVPAPGAFQETQYF.

The chain links TRBV15 to TRBJ1-1, with TRBD1 matching 8 bases. The CDR3 extends over 15 amino acids. The J segment lost 4 bases and the V segment lost 2 bases, leaving 6 bases of the junction unmatched. Germline V gives CDR1 LNHNV, CDR2 YYDKDF (reference sequence). CDR3 nucleotides: TGTGCCACCAGCAGATCCGACAGGGGAGGCACTGAAGCTTTCTTT. This gives the protein CATSRSDRGGTEAFF.

This chain connects TRBV3-1 to TRBJ1-2; D uncertain. The CDR3 has 13 residues. The ends were cut back, 1 base at V and 8 bases at J, with 11 bases in the middle. The V gene's germline CDR1 is LGHDT and CDR2 YNNKEL (reference sequence). The CDR3 DNA is TGTGCCAGCAGCCAAGGCGGAGGGAAGGGCTACACCTTC. It codes for CASSQGGGKGYTF.

Only a few counts were recorded for this clonotype. The chain links TRBV12-3 or TRBV12-4 to TRBJ2-7, with 7 bases aligning to TRBD1. V trimming: 10 bases; J trimming: 2 bases; junction bases outside the gene matches: 5. The CDR3 sequence is 12 residues long. CDR3: CATADRTYEQYF. As DNA, the CDR3 is TGTGCCACCGCGGACAGGACCTACGAGCAGTACTTC.

This chain joins TRBV4-2 and TRBJ2-7, with TRBD1 as a possible D gene (6 bases). The CDR3 covers 13 residues. Germline V CDR1 and CDR2: LGHNA, YNFKEQ. The ends were cut back, 4 bases at V and 3 bases at J, with 10 bases in the middle. CDR3 residues: CASSRGRDYEQYF. CDR3 DNA: TGTGCCAGCAGCCGGGGGCGCGACTACGAGCAGTACTTC.

The chain uses TRBV9 and TRBJ1-6; 7 positions match TRBD1. Germline V lookup: CDR1 SGDLS, CDR2 YYNGEE. V was pared by 4 bases and J by 7 bases, with 8 bases of the junction left unmatched. The CDR3 contains 15 residues. CDR3 region: CASSPPGTANSPLHF. In nucleotides, the CDR3 is TGTGCCAGCAGCCCCCCCGGGACAGCAAATTCACCCCTCCACTTT.

The count of this clonotype is one. The chain has TRBV7-9 and TRBJ2-2; no definite D call. Trimming took off 4 bases at V and 6 bases at J, with 6 bases between the two ends. This CDR3 is 12 amino acids long. Germline assignment: CDR1 SEHNR and CDR2 FQNEAQ (reference sequence). DNA for the CDR3: TGTGCCAGCAGCTCCTTCCCCGGGGAGCTGTTTTTT. Translation gives CASSSFPGELFF.

This rearrangement joins TRBV20-1 to TRBJ2-3; 7 positions agree with TRBD2. This CDR3 spans 16 amino acids. The V gene's germline CDR1 is DFQATT and CDR2 SNEGSKA (reference sequence). The trim removed 0 bases at V and 0 bases at J, leaving 6 bases unmatched. The DNA for the CDR3 is TGCAGTGCTAGAGATCCGGGAGGAGATAGCACAGATACGCAGTATTTT. Translated, it gives CSARDPGGDSTDTQYF.

This clonotype came up once. The chain recombines TRBV20-1 with TRBJ2-7; weak D call: TRBD1 (5 bases). The ends were cut back, 1 base at V and 1 base at J, with 14 bases in the middle. CDR1 DFQATT and CDR2 SNEGSKA come from the germline V gene (reference sequence). CDR3 length equals 15 residues. DNA of the CDR3: TGCAGTGCTAGAGTAGGGGAAAGAGAGTCCTACGAGCAGTACTTC. It is translated as CSARVGERESYEQYF.

The chain is built from TRBV5-1 and TRBJ2-7, with D maybe TRBD2 (5 bases). The length of the CDR3 is 14 residues. V shed 7 bases and J shed 7 bases, with 21 bases lying between them. Per the germline V gene, CDR1 is SGHRS and CDR2 is YFSETQ. This chain's CDR3 is CASRRTSQAVEQYF. CDR3 DNA sequence: TGCGCCAGCCGGAGAACTAGTCAAGCTGTAGAGCAGTACTTC.

This clonotype was recorded a few times. V gene TRBV2 combines with J gene TRBJ1-2; TRBD1 matches 7 bases. The CDR3 has 15 amino acids. CDR1 SNHLY and CDR2 FYNNEI come from the germline V gene. Losses at the gene ends were 2 bases for V and 4 bases for J; bases not matched to a gene: 7. The CDR3 spells CASSELRTGIYGYTF. DNA for the CDR3: TGTGCCAGCAGTGAACTTCGGACAGGAATCTATGGCTACACCTTC.